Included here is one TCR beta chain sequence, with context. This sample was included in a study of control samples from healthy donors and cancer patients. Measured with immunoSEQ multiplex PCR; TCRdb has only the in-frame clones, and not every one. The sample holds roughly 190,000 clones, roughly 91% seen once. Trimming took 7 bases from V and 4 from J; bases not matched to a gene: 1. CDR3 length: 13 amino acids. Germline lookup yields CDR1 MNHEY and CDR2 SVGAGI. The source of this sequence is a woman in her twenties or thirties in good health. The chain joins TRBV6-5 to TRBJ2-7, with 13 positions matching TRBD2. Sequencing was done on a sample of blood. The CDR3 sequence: CASKTSGRYEQYF. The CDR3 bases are TGTGCCAGCAAGACTAGCGGGAGGTACGAGCAGTACTTC.